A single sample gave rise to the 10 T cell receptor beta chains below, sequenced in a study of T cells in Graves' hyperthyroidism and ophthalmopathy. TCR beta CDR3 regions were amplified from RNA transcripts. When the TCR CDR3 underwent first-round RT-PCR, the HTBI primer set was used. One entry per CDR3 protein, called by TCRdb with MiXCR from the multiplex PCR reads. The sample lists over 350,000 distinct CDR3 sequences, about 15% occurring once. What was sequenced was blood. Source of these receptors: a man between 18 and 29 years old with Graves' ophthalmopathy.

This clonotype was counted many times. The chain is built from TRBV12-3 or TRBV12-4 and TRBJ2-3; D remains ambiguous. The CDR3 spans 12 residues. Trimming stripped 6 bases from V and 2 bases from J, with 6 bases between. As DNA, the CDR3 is TGTGCCAGCAGACCCTCCACAGATACGCAGTATTTT. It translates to CASRPSTDTQYF.

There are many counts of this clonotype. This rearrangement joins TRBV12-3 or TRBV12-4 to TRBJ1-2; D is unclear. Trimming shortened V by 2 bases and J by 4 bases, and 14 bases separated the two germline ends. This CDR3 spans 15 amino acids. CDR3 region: CASSLRSRTVYGYTF. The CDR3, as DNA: TGTGCCAGCAGTTTACGCTCCCGGACGGTCTATGGCTACACCTTC.

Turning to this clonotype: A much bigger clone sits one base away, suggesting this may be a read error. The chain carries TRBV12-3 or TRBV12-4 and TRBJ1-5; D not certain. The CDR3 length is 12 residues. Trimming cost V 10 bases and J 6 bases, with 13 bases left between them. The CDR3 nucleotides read TGTGCCACCCAGGCGGGTAGTCAGCCCCAGCATTTT. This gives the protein CATQAGSQPQHF.

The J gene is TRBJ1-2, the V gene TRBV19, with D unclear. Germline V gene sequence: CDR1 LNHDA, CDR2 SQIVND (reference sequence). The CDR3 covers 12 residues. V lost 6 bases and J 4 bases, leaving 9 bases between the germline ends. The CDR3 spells CASRGRLYGYTF. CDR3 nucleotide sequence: TGTGCCAGTAGGGGGAGGCTCTATGGCTACACCTTC.

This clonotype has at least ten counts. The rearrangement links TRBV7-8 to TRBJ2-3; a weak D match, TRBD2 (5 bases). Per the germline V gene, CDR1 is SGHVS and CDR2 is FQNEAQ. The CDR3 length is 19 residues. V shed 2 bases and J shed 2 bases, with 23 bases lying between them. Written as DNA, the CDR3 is TGTGCCAGCAGCTTAAGCGGTGGGAGCTGGTCGAGCCTCACAGATACGCAGTATTTT. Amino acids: CASSLSGGSWSSLTDTQYF.

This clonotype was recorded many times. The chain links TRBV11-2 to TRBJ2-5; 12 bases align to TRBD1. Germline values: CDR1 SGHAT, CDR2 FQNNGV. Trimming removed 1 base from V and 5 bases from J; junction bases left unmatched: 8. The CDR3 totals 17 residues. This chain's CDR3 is CASSLVGGQGARETQYF. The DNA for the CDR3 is TGTGCCAGCAGCTTAGTGGGGGGACAGGGGGCGAGGGAGACCCAGTACTTC.

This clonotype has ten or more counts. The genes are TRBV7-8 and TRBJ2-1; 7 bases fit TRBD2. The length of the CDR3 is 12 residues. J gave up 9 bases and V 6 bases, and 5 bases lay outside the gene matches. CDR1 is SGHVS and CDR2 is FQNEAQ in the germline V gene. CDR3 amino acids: CASRPREIEQFF. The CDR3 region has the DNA TGTGCCAGCAGGCCGCGGGAGATTGAGCAGTTCTTC.

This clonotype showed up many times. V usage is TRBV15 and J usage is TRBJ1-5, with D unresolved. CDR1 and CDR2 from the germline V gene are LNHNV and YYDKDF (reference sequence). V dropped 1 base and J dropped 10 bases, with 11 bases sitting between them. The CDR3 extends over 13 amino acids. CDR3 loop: CATSRGSGKPQHF. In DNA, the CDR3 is TGTGCCACCAGCAGAGGGTCGGGAAAACCCCAGCATTTT.

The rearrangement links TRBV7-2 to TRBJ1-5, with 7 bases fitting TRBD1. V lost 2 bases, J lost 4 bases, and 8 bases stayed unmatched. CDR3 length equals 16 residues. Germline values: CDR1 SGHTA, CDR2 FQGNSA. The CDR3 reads CASSLSDDRANQPQHF. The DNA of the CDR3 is TGTGCCAGCAGCTTATCTGACGACAGGGCAAATCAGCCCCAGCATTTT.

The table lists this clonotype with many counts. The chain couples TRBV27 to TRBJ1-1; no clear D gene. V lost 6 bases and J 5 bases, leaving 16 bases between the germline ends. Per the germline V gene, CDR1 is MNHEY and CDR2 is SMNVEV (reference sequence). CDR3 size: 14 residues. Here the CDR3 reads CASRRGELGTEAFF. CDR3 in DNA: TGTGCCAGCAGGCGTGGGGAGTTAGGGACTGAAGCTTTCTTT.